A selection of T cell receptor beta chains follows, all from one sample in a study of T cell responses to AZD1222 COVID-19 vaccine. Only in-frame clones appear in the TCRdb table, and some are missing; sequencing was by immunoSEQ multiplex PCR. The profile shows more than 100,000 clones, over 75% of them singletons. Sequences were derived from peripheral blood, sampled on day 0 of AZD1222 vaccination. These receptors originate from an adult in good health. The CDR3 runs from the conserved cysteine through the conserved F or W. D genes are given only for firm matches. Clone size appears in some rows only: once, few, many, or a class for an expanded clone.

>TRBV3-1/TRBV3-2|.|.|TRBJ1-3
CASSQMSLSGNTIYF
TGTGCCAGCAGCCAAATGTCGCTCTCTGGAAACACCATATATTTT
>TRBV6-1|TRBD2|.|TRBJ2-7
CASSEGTSAYEQYF
TGTGCCAGCAGTGAAGGGACTAGCGCCTACGAGCAGTACTTC
>TRBV4-1|.|few|TRBJ2-7
CASSPWTDYEQYF
TGCGCCAGCAGCCCCTGGACAGACTACGAGCAGTACTTC
>TRBV19|TRBD1|.|TRBJ1-5
CASSLDRGRHQPQHF
TGTGCCAGTAGTCTGGACAGGGGAAGACATCAGCCCCAGCATTTT
>TRBV30|.|.|TRBJ2-1
CAWSVQYNEQFF
TGTGCCTGGAGTGTGCAGTACAATGAGCAGTTCTTC
>TRBV7-9|TRBD2|.|TRBJ2-5
CASTITWASGGHQETQYF
TGTGCCAGCACCATAACTTGGGCTAGCGGGGGACACCAAGAGACCCAGTACTTC
>TRBV4-2|TRBD2|.|TRBJ2-5
CASSQDKSPREIGGETQYF
TGTGCCAGCAGCCAAGATAAAAGTCCGCGGGAGATTGGTGGAGAGACCCAGTACTTC
>TRBV15|.|.|TRBJ1-5
CATSGSRLDSPGQGTNQPQHF
TGTGCCACCAGCGGATCCCGCCTTGATTCCCCTGGGCAGGGCACAAATCAGCCCCAGCATTTT
>TRBV28|.|.|TRBJ1-3
CASAHAGGANTIYF
TGTGCCAGCGCACACGCCGGGGGAGCAAACACCATATATTTT
>TRBV2|TRBD1|.|TRBJ2-5
CASSPGGPETQYF
TGTGCCAGCTCGCCAGGGGGCCCTGAGACCCAGTACTTC
>TRBV5-4|TRBD2|.|TRBJ2-7
CASSLGLAGGKSYEQYF
TGTGCCAGCAGCTTGGGACTAGCGGGGGGAAAGTCCTACGAGCAGTACTTC
>TRBV28|.|few|TRBJ1-1
CASSLDPGGHLMNTEAFF
TGTGCCAGCAGTTTAGACCCGGGGGGACATCTGATGAACACTGAAGCTTTCTTT
>TRBV28|.|.|TRBJ1-1
CASSLFPQGNTEAFF
TGTGCCAGCAGTTTATTCCCTCAGGGGAACACTGAAGCTTTCTTT
>TRBV30|.|once|TRBJ2-1
CAWSRNEQFF
TGTGCCTGGAGTAGAAATGAGCAGTTCTTC
>TRBV28|TRBD1|few|TRBJ1-4
CASSSTGQVVNEKLFF
TGTGCCAGCAGTTCGACAGGGCAGGTGGTCAATGAAAAACTGTTTTTT
>TRBV10-2|.|.|TRBJ1-6
CASHRDNNSPLHF
TGCGCCAGCCACCGGGACAATAATTCACCCCTCCACTTT
>TRBV6-1|TRBD1|.|TRBJ2-7
CASSEGTGEFREQYF
TGTGCCAGCAGTGAGGGGACAGGGGAATTTCGCGAGCAGTACTTC
>TRBV27|TRBD1|.|TRBJ2-7
CASAPGGTGIGEQYF
TGTGCCAGCGCGCCTGGGGGGACAGGGATTGGGGAGCAGTACTTC
>TRBV13|TRBD2|.|TRBJ2-3
CASSLGLAGADTQYF
TGTGCCAGCAGCTTAGGGCTAGCGGGAGCCGATACGCAGTATTTT
>TRBV29-1|TRBD2|.|TRBJ2-1
CSADGSGSHNEQFF
TGCAGCGCCGATGGTAGCGGGAGCCACAATGAGCAGTTCTTC
>TRBV28|.|.|TRBJ2-3
CASRLSGTQYF
TGTGCCAGCAGGCTATCGGGTACGCAGTATTTT
>TRBV4-2|.|.|TRBJ2-7
CASSQPTSSFYEQYF
TGTGCCAGCAGCCAACCCACTAGTAGCTTCTACGAGCAGTACTTC
>TRBV2|.|.|TRBJ1-1
CASTVDSYTEAFF
TGTGCCAGCACCGTGGACAGTTACACTGAAGCTTTCTTT
>TRBV7-3|TRBD1|.|TRBJ2-2
CASTPTGAPGELFF
TGTGCCAGCACCCCGACAGGGGCCCCCGGGGAGCTGTTTTTT
>TRBV29-1|.|.|TRBJ2-3
CSARTLTSTDTQYF
TGCAGCGCCCGGACTCTAACTAGCACAGATACGCAGTATTTT
>TRBV4-3|TRBD1|few|TRBJ1-6
CASSLGTGNSPLHF
TGCGCCAGCAGCCTCGGGACAGGGAATTCACCCCTCCACTTT
>TRBV6-6|TRBD1|.|TRBJ2-7
CASSYRTGDEQYF
TGTGCCAGCAGTTACCGGACAGGGGACGAGCAGTACTTC
>TRBV10-2|.|.|TRBJ1-2
CASRGEGGFGGYTF
TGCGCCAGCAGGGGAGAGGGCGGTTTTGGTGGCTACACCTTC